The present T cell receptor (beta chain) was sequenced within a study of blood T cell repertoires in COVID-19. Study summary: From T cells, B-cell-depleted T cells, or PBMCs came the material, which was cDNA or gDNA.

Original data processing: Amplifying reference gene primers gave estimates of nucleated cell counts. The protocol was immunoSEQ multiplex PCR, while the TCRdb copy is restricted to in-frame clones and leaves out a portion. That table supplies the V and J calls and clone size; D and trimming were determined from the DNA. The data hold under 200,000 clones, with more than 75% observed a single time. This clone is medium-sized (0.01 to 0.1%) within its sample. The V and J ends lost 3 bases and 6 bases, in that order; junction bases with no gene match: 2. The CDR3 contains 14 residues. Germline assignment: CDR1 ENHRY and CDR2 SYGVKD.

The chain recombines TRBV10-3 with TRBJ1-5, with 10 bases aligning to TRBD1. The TCR was taken from a woman older than 75 with acute or convalescent COVID-19. The sequencing sample was made of peripheral blood. In DNA, the CDR3 is TGTGCCATCAGTGATGGGACAGGGGCTCAGCCCCAGCATTTT. Amino acids: CAISDGTGAQPQHF.